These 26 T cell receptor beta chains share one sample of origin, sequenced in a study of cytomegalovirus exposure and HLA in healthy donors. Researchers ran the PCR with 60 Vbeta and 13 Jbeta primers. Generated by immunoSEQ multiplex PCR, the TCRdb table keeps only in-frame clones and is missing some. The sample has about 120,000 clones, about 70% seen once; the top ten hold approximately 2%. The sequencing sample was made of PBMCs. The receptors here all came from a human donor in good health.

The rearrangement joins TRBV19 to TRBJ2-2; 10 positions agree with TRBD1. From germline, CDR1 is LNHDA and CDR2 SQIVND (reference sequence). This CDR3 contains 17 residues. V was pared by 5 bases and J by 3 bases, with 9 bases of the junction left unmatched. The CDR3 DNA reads TGTGCCAGTAGTTCAAGGGACAGGGGACATTACACCGGGGAGCTGTTTTTT. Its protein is CASSSRDRGHYTGELFF.

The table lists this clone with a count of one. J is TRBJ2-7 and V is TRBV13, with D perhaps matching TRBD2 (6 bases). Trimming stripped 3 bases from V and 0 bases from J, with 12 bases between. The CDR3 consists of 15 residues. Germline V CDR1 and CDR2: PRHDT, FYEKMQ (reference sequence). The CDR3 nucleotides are TGTGCCAGCAGCTTGGGTAGCGGAAGCTCCTACGAGCAGTACTTC. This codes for CASSLGSGSSYEQYF.

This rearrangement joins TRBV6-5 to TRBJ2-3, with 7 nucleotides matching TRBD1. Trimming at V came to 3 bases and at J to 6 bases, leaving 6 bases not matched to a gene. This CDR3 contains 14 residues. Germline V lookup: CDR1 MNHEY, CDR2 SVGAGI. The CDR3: CASSYKGAWDTQYF. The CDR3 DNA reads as TGTGCCAGCAGTTATAAGGGGGCCTGGGATACGCAGTATTTT.

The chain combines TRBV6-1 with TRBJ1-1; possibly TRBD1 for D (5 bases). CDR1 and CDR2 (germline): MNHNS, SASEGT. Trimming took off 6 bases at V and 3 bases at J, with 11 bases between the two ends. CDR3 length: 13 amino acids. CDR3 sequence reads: CASRLEQDTEAFF. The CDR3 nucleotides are TGTGCCAGCAGGCTGGAACAGGACACTGAAGCTTTCTTT.

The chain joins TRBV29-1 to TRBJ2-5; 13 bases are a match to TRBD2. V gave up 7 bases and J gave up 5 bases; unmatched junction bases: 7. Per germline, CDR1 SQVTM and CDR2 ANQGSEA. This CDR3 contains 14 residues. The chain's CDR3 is CSARTSGRGETQYF. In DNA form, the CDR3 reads TGCAGCGCCAGGACTAGCGGGAGAGGGGAGACCCAGTACTTC.

CDR3 nucleotides: TGTGCCAGCAGTTCAAACAATGAGCAGTTCTTC. Translated, it gives CASSSNNEQFF. J is TRBJ2-1 and V is TRBV27; D is undetermined. The CDR3 covers 11 residues. Deletions cut 4 bases from V and 5 bases from J, with 3 bases between. The germline gives CDR1 MNHEY, CDR2 SMNVEV (reference sequence).

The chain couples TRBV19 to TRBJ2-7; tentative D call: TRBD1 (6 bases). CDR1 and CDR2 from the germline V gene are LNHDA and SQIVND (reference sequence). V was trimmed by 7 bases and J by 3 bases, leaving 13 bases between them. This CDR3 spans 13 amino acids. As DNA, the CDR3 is TGTGCCAGTAATCCGACAGGAGGCTACGAGCAGTACTTC. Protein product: CASNPTGGYEQYF.

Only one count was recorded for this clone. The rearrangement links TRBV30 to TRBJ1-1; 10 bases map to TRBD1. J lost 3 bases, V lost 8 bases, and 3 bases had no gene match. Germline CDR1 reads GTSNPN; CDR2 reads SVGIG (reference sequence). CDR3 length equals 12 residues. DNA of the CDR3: TGTGCCGGGGACAGGGGAGACACTGAAGCTTTCTTT. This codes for CAGDRGDTEAFF.

Here the CDR3 reads CASSPVRDRAAYEQYF. The CDR3 DNA reads TGTGCCAGCAGCCCCGTCCGGGACAGAGCAGCCTACGAGCAGTACTTC. This rearrangement joins TRBV7-8 to TRBJ2-5, with TRBD1 identical over 7 bases. TRBJ2-7 explains the end of the DNA better; the J call may be wrong. This CDR3 has 16 amino acids. Germline CDR1 SGHVS, CDR2 FQNEAQ.

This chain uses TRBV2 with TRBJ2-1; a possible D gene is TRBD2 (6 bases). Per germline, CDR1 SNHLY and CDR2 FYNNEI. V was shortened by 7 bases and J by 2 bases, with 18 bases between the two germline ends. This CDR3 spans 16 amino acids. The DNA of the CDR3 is TGTGCCAGCAAGGCCCGTGGGAGGTCGGCCTACAATGAGCAGTTCTTC. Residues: CASKARGRSAYNEQFF.

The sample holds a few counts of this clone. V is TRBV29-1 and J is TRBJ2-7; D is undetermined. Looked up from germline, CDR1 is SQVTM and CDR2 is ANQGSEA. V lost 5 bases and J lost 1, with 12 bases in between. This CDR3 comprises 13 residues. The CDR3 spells CSVSWHGSYEQYF. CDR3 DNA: TGCAGCGTTAGCTGGCACGGGTCCTACGAGCAGTACTTC.

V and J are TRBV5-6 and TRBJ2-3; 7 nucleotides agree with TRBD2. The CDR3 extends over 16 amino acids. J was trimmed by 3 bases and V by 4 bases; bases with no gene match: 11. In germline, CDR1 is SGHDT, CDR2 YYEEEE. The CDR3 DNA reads TGTGCCAGCAGCCTGGCTGGTTGGCGGGAGACAGATACGCAGTATTTT. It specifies CASSLAGWRETDTQYF.

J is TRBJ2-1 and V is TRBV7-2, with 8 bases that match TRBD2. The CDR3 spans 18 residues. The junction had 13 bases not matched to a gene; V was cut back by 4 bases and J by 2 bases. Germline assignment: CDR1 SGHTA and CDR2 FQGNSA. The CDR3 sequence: CASSSAGAGGPTYNEQFF. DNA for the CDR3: TGTGCCAGCAGCTCTGCGGGTGCGGGGGGCCCCACCTACAATGAGCAGTTCTTC.

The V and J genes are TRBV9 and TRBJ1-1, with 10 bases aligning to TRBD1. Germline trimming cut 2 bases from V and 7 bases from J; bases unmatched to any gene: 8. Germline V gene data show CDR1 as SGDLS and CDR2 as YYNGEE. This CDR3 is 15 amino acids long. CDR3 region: CASSVLTGGKNEAFF. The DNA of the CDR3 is TGTGCCAGCAGCGTTTTGACAGGGGGCAAAAATGAAGCTTTCTTT. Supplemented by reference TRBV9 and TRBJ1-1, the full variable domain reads DSGVTQTPKHLITATGQRVTLRCSPRSGDLSVYWYQQSLDQGLQFLIQYYNGEERAKGNILERFSAQQFPDLHSELNLSSLELGDSALYFCASSVLTGGKNEAFFGQGTRLTVV.

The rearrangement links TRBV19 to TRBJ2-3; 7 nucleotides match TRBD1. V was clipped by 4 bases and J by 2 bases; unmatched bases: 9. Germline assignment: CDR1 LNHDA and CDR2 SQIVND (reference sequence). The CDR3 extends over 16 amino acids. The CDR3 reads CASSTRTGKTTDTQYF. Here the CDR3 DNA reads TGTGCCAGTAGTACCCGGACAGGAAAAACCACAGATACGCAGTATTTT.

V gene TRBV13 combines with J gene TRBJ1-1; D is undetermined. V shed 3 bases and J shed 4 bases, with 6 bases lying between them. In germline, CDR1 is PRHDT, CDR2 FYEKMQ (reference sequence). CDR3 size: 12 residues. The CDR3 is CASSFGSTEAFF. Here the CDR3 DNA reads TGTGCCAGCAGCTTTGGGAGCACTGAAGCTTTCTTT.

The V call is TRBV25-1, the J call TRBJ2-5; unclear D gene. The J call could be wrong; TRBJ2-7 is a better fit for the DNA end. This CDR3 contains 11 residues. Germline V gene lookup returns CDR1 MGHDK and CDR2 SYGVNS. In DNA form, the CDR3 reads TGTGCCAGCAGTGGAGGTTACGAGCAGTACTTC. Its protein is CASSGGYEQYF.

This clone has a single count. Here the CDR3 DNA reads TGTGCCAGCAGCTTCCCGACAGCCGAGAAGGGGGATGGCTACACCTTC. Protein product: CASSFPTAEKGDGYTF. This rearrangement joins TRBV5-4 to TRBJ1-2; tentative D call: TRBD1 (6 bases). Germline values: CDR1 SGHNT, CDR2 YYREEE (reference sequence). This CDR3 has 16 amino acids. Trimming removed 2 bases at V and 6 bases at J, with 20 bases between.

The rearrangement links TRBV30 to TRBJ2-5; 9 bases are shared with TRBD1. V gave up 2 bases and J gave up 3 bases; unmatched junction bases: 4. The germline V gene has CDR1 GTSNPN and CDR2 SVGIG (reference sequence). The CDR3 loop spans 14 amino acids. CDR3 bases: TGTGCCTGGAGTAGGAGACAGGGGGAAGAGACCCAGTACTTC. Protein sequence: CAWSRRQGEETQYF.

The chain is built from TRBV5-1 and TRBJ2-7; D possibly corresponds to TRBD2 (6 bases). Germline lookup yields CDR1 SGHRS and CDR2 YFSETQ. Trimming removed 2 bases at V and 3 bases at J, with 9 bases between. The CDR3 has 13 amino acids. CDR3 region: CASSFGGDYEQYF. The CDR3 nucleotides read TGCGCCAGCAGCTTCGGGGGTGACTACGAGCAGTACTTC.

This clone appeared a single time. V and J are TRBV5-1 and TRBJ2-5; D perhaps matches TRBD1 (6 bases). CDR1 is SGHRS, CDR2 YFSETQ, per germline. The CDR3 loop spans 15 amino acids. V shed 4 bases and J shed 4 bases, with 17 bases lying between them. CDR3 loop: CASSMTGPAAETQYF. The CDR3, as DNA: TGCGCCAGCAGCATGACAGGCCCCGCAGCAGAGACCCAGTACTTC.

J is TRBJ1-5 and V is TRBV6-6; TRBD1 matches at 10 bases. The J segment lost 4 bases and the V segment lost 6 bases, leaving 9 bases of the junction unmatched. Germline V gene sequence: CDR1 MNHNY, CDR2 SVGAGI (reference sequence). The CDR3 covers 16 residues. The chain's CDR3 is CASRDPGQGRNQPQHF. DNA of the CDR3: TGTGCCAGCAGAGATCCGGGACAGGGGAGGAATCAGCCCCAGCATTTT.

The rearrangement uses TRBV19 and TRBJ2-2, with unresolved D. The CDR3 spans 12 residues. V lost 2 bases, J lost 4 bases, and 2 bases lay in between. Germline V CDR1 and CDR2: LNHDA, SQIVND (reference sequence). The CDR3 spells CASSIRTGELFF. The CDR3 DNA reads TGTGCCAGTAGTATACGCACCGGGGAGCTGTTTTTT.

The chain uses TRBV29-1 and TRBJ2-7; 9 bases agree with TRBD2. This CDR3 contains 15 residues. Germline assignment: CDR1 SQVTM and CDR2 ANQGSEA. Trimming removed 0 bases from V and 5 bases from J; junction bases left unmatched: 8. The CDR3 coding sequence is TGCAGCGTTGAAGATCGGATAGCGGGAGTTGACGAGCAGTACTTC. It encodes CSVEDRIAGVDEQYF.

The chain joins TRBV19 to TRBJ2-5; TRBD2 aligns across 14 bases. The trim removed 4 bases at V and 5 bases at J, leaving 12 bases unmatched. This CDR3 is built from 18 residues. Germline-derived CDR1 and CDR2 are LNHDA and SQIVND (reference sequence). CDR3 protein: CASSTDRLAGGRGETQYF. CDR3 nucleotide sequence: TGTGCCAGTAGTACCGATCGACTAGCGGGAGGGCGGGGGGAGACCCAGTACTTC.

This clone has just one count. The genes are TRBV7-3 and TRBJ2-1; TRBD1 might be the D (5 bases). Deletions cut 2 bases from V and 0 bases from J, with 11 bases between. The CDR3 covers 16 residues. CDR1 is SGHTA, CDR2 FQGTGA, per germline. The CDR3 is CASSLRRTSSYNEQFF. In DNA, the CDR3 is TGTGCCAGCAGCTTACGACGGACAAGCTCCTACAATGAGCAGTTCTTC.